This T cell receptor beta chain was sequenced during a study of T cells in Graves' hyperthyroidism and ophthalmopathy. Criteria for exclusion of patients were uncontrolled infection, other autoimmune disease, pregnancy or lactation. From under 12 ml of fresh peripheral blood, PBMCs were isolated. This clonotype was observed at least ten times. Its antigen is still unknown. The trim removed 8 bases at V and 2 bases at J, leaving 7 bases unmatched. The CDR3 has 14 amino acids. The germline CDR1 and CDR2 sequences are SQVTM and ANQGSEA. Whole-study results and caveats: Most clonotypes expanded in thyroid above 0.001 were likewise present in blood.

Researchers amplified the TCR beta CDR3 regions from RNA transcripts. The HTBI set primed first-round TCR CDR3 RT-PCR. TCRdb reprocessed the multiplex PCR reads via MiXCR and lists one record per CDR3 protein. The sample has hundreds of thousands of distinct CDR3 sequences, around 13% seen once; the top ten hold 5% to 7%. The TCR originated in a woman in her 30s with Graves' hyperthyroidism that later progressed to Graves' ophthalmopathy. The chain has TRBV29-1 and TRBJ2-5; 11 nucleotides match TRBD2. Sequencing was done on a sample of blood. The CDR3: CSTTGTSGQETQYF. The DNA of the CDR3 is TGCAGCACAACCGGGACTAGCGGACAAGAGACCCAGTACTTC.